The T cell receptor (beta chain) described here comes from a study of blood T cell repertoires in COVID-19 (dated by TCRdb to the early 2020s). Background for the entire study: Samples covering the acute and convalescent phases of COVID-19 were provided by collaborators in the United States, Italy and Spain. The material from the prospective study consisted of cDNA or gDNA derived from T cells, B-cell-depleted T cells, or PBMCs. Deeply sampled blood TCRbeta repertoires from subjects exposed to, actively infected with, or recovered from COVID-19 were included in the dataset. The repertoires were released in a freely available public database intended as a resource for research on the immune response to SARS-CoV-2. The samples were drawn from two sources: the first 160 participants of the ongoing ImmuneRACE study, and 1,200 or so subjects contributed by 6 global collaborators. The sample metadata nearly always contained a de-identified subject ID, COVID-19 status, age in years and sex. Where HLA class I and class II types were available, the types were taken from metadata supplied by the sample provider, not from assay-based typing.

TCRbeta CDR3 regions were amplified from genomic DNA using the immunoSEQ Assay, a bias-controlled multiplex PCR. On the study's bioinformatics: Nucleated cell counts per sample were estimated from amplification of reference gene primers within the assay. To quantify the absolute abundance of each unique TCRbeta CDR3 rearrangement, sequence reads were collapsed and filtered. For each sample, productive Simpson clonality was calculated as the square root of Simpson's diversity index over productive rearrangements. TCRdb took this table from immuneACCESS and kept in-frame rearrangements with V and J called. Such tables lack part of the clones; where checked against another copy, unresolved V genes explain under half of the gap, and the rest is unexplained. V and J calls and clone size are copied from that table; D and trimming were computed from the DNA. In this sample the table shows 130,000 to 150,000 clones, 85% of which occur a single time. More than 5% of the sample goes to the ten largest clones.

Participants in the prospective study were aged 18 to 89 years, lived in 20 to 25 United States geographic areas, and enrolled through a virtual design. Cohort assignment in the prospective study relied on participant-reported clinical history from a screening survey and a study questionnaire. ImmuneRACE Cohort 3 recovered participants were defined by two consecutive negative NP/OP PCR tests, healthcare professional clearance, or symptom resolution. Each participant in the prospective study had whole blood, serum and a nasopharyngeal or oropharyngeal swab collected by mobile phlebotomists. Prospective study participants could optionally give additional blood draws and questionnaires over an approximately two-month period. Before DNA extraction, blood samples from the prospective study were shipped at room temperature or frozen. The CDR3 starts with the cysteine, ends with the phenylalanine, and has 20 residues. This entry keeps only the CDR3 DNA: 60 bases, framed from base 1. CDR1 and CDR2 were assigned from the germline V gene (reference sequence) as LGHDT and YNNKEL. For this chain, trimming is 1 base at the V end and 1 base at the J end, and the number of junction bases without a gene match is 12.

Overall study results and their limits: The quantity of clinical and demographic metadata differed by source and by participant and was supplied without curation.

Of note for this clone: This receptor's antigen is unknown. The record has no base qualities; no much larger clone is one base away.

Input material: PBMCs or T cells enriched from blood (not recorded which). The receptor was derived from a woman in her 40s who had recovered from COVID-19. The sequence is built from TRBV3-1 (or the pseudogene TRBV3-2) and TRBJ2-7, with TRBD2 matching 14 junction bases. The nucleotide sequence reads TGTGCCAGCAGCCAAGTTTGGAGGACTAGCGGGAGGAGGGCATCCTACGAGCAGTACTTC. Its protein reads: CASSQVWRTSGRRASYEQYF.